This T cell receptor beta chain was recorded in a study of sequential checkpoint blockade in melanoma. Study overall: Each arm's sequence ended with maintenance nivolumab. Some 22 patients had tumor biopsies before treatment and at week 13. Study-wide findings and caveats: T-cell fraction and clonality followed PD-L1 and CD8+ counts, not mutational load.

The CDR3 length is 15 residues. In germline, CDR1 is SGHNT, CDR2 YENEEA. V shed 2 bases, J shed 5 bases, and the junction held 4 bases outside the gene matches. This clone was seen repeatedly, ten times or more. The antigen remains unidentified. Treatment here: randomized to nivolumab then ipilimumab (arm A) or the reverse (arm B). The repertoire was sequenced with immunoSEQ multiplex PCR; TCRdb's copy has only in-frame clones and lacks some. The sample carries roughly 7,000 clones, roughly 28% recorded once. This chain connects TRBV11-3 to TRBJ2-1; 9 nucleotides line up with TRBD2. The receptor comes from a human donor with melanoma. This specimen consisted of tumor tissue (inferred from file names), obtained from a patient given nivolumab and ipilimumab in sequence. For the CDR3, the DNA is TGTGCCAGCAGCTTAAGGGGGACTAGCAACAATGAGCAGTTCTTC. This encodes CASSLRGTSNNEQFF.